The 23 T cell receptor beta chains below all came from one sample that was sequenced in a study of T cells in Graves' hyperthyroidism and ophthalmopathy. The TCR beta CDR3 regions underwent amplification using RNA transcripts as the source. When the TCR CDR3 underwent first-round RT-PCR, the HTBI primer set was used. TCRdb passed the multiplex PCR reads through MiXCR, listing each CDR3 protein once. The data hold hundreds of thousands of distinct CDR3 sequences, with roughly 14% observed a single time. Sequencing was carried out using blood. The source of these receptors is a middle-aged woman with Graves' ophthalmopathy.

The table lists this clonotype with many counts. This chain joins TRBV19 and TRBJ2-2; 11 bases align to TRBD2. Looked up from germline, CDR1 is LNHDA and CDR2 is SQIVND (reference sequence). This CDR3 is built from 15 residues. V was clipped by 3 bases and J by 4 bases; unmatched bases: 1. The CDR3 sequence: CASSITSGGTGELFF. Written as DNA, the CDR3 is TGTGCCAGTAGTATTACTAGCGGGGGCACCGGGGAGCTGTTTTTT.

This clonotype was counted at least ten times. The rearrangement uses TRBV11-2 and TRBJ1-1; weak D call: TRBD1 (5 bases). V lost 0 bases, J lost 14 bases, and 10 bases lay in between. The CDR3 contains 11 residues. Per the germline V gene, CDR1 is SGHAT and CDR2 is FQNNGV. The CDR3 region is CASSLDRQGFF. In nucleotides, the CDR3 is TGTGCCAGCAGCTTAGACCGGCAGGGATTCTTT.

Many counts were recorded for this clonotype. The CDR3: CASSLAPSGSYEQYF. The CDR3 nucleotides read TGTGCCAGCAGTTTAGCGCCTAGCGGCTCCTACGAGCAGTACTTC. The chain has TRBV27 and TRBJ2-7; 7 positions match TRBD2. J was trimmed by 0 bases and V by 2 bases; bases with no gene match: 4. CDR1 MNHEY and CDR2 SMNVEV come from the germline V gene (reference sequence). This CDR3 has 15 amino acids.

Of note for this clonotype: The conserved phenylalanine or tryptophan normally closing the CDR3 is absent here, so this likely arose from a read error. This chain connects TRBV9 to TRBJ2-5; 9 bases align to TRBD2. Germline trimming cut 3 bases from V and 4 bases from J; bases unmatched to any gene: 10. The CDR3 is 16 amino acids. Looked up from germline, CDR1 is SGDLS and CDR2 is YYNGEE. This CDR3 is CASSDGRLAGRETQYV. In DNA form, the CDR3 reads TGTGCCAGCAGCGACGGGAGGCTAGCGGGACGAGAGACCCAGTACGTC.

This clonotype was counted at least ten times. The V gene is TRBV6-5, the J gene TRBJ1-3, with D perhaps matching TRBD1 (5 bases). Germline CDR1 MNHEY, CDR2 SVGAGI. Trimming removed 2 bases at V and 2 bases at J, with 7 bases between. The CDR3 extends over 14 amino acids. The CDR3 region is CASSYEGPGNTIYF. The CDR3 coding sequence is TGTGCCAGCAGTTACGAGGGGCCTGGAAACACCATATATTTT.

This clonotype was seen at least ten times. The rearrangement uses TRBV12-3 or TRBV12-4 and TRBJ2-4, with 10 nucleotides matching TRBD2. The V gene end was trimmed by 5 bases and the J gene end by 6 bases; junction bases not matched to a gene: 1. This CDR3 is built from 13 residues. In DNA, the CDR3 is TGTGCCAGCAGTCGACTAGCGGGAAACATTCAGTACTTC. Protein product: CASSRLAGNIQYF.

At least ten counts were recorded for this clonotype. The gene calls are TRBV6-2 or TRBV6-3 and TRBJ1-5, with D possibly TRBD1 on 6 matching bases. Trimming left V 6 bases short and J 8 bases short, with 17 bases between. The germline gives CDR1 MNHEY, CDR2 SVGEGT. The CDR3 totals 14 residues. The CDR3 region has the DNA TGTGCCAGCAGGATACAGGGTTGGGAAGAGCCCCAGCATTTT. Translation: CASRIQGWEEPQHF.

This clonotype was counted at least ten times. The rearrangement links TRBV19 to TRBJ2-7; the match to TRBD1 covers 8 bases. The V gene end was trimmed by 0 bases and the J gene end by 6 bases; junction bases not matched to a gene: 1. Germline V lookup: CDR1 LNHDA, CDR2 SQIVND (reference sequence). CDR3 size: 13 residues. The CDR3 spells CASSIDRGREQYF. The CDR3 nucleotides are TGTGCCAGTAGTATAGACAGGGGGCGCGAGCAGTACTTC.

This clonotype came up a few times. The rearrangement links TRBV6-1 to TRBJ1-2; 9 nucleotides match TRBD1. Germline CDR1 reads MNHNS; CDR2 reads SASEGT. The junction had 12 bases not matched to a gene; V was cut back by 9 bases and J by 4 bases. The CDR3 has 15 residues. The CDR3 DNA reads TGTGCCAGTTACAAATCCACAGGGGGCAGCTATGGCTACACCTTC. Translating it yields CASYKSTGGSYGYTF.

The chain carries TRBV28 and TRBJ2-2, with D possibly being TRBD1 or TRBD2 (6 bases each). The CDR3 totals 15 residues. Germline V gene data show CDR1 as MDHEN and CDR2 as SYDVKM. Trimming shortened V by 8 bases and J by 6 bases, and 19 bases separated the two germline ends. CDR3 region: CASFLGGGTSGELFF. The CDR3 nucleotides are TGTGCCAGCTTCCTTGGAGGGGGTACATCCGGGGAGCTGTTTTTT.

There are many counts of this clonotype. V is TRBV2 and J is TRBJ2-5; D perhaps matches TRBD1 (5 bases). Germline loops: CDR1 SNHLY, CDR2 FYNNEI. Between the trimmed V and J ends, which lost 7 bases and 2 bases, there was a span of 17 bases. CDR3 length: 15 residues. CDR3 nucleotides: TGTGCCAGCAAAAACAGGAACTTCCCTCAAGAGACCCAGTACTTC. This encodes CASKNRNFPQETQYF.

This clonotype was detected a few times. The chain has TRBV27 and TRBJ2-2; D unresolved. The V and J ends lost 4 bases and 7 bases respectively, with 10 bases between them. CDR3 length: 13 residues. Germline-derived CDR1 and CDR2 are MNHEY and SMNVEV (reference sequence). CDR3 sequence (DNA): TGTGCCAGCAGTTCTAAACTCAACGGGGAGCTGTTTTTT. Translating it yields CASSSKLNGELFF.

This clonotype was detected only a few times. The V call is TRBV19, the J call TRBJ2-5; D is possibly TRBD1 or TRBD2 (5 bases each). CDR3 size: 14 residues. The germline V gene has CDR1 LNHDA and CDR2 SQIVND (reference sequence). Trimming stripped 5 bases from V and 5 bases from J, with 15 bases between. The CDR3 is CASSHGTAEETQYF. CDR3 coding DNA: TGTGCCAGTAGTCACGGGACGGCGGAGGAGACCCAGTACTTC.

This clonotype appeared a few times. CDR3 sequence reads: CAIRAITGGSYEQYF. CDR3 DNA sequence: TGTGCCATCAGGGCTATCACAGGGGGCTCCTACGAGCAGTACTTC. V usage is TRBV10-3 and J usage is TRBJ2-7; TRBD1 matches at 8 bases. The CDR3 spans 15 residues. Trimming removed 6 bases from V and 0 bases from J; junction bases left unmatched: 7. Germline CDR1 reads ENHRY; CDR2 reads SYGVKD.

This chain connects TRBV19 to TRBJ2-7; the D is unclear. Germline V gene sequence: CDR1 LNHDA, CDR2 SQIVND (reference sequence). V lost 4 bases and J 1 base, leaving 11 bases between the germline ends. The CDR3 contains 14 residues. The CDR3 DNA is TGTGCCAGTAGTACTAACTGGGGATCCTACGAGCAGTACTTC. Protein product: CASSTNWGSYEQYF. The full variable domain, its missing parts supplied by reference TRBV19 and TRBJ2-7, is DGGITQSPKYLFRKEGQNVTLSCEQNLNHDAMYWYRQDPGQGLRLIYYSQIVNDFQKGDIAEGYSVSREKKESFPLTVTSAQKNPTAFYLCASSTNWGSYEQYFGPGTRLTVT.

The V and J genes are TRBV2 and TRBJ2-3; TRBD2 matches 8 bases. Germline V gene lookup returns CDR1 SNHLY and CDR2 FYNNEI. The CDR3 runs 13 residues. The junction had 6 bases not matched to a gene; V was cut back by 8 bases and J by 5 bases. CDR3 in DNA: TGTGCCAGCGGCGGGGGGTATAAAGATACGCAGTATTTT. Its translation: CASGGGYKDTQYF.

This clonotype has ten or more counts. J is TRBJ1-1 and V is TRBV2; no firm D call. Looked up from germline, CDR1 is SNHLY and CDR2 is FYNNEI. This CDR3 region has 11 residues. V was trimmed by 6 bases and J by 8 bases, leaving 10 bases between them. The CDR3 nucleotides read TGTGCCAGCAGCGCAAACTCAGAAGCTTTCTTT. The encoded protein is CASSANSEAFF. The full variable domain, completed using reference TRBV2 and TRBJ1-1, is EPEVTQTPSHQVTQMGQEVILRCVPISNHLYFYWYRQILGQKVEFLVSFYNNEISEKSEIFDDQFSVERPDGSNFTLKIRSTKLEDSAMYFCASSANSEAFFGQGTRLTVV.

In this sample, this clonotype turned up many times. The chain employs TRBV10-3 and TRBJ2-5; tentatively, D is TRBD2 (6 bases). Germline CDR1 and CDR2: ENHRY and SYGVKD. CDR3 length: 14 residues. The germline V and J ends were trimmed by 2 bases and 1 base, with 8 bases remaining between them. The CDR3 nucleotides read TGTGCCATCAGTGAGGGGGGGAGCCAAGAGACCCAGTACTTC. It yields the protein CAISEGGSQETQYF.

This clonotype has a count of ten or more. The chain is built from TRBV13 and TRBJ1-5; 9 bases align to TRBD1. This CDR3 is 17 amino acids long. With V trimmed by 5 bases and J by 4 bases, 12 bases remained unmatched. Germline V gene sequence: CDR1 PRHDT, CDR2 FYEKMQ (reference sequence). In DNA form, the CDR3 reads TGTGCCAGCAGCCTGACTTTAGGGACAGGGCGAAATCAGCCCCAGCATTTT. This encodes CASSLTLGTGRNQPQHF. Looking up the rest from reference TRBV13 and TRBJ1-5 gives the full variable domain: AAGVIQSPRHLIKEKRETATLKCYPIPRHDTVYWYQQGPGQDPQFLISFYEKMQSDKGSIPDRFSAQQFSDYHSELNMSSLELGDSALYFCASSLTLGTGRNQPQHFGDGTRLSIL.

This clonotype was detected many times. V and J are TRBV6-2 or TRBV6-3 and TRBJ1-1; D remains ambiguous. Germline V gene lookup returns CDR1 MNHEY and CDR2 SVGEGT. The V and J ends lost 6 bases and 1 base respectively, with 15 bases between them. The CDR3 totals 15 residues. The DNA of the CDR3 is TGTGCCAGCAGCCCTAATTCCGCTGAGAACACTGAAGCTTTCTTT. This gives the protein CASSPNSAENTEAFF.

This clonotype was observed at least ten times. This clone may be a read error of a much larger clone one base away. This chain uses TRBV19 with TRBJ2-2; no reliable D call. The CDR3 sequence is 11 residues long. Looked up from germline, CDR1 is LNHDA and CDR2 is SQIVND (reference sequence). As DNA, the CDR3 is TGTGCCAGCAGTATAGCCGGGGAGCTGTTTTTT. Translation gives CASSIAGELFF.

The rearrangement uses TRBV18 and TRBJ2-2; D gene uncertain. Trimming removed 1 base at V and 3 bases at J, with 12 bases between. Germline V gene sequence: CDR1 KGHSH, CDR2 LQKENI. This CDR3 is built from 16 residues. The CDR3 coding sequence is TGTGCCAGCTCACCACTTTTAAGACTCCACACCGGGGAGCTGTTTTTT. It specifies CASSPLLRLHTGELFF.

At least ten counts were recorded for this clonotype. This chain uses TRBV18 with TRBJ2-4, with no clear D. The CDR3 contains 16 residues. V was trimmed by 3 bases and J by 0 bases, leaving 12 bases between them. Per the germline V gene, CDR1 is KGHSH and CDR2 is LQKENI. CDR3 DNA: TGTGCCAGCTCACCCGTGATTGGGCTAGCCAAAAACATTCAGTACTTC. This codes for CASSPVIGLAKNIQYF.